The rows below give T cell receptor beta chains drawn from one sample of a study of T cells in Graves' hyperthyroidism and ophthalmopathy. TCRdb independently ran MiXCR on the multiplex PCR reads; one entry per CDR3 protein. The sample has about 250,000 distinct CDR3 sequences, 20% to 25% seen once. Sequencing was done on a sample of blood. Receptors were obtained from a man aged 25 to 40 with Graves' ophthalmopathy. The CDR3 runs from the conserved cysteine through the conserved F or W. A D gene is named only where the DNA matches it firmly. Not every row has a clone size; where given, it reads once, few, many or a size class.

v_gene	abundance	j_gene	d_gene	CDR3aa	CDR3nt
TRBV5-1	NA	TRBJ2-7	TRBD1	CASSLSGTGVQYEQYF	TGCGCCAGCAGCTTGTCCGGGACAGGGGTTCAGTACGAGCAGTACTTC
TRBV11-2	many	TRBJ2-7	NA	CASSPLPDYEQYF	TGTGCCAGCAGCCCCCTTCCCGACTACGAGCAGTACTTC
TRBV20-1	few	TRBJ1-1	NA	CSARETDTEAFF	TGCAGTGCTAGAGAGACTGATACTGAAGCTTTCTTT
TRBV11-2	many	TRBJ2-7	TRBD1	CASSLVQGASYEQYF	TGTGCCAGCAGCTTAGTGCAGGGGGCGTCCTACGAGCAGTACTTC
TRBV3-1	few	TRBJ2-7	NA	CASRPGVGYEQYF	TGTGCCAGCAGGCCCGGGGTGGGGTACGAGCAGTACTTC
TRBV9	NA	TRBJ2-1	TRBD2	CASSVGGLAGGVEQFF	TGTGCCAGCAGCGTAGGGGGACTAGCGGGAGGGGTTGAGCAGTTCTTC
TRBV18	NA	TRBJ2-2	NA	CASSPFAGRSTGELFF	TGTGCCAGCTCACCTTTTGCGGGGCGGAGCACCGGGGAGCTGTTTTTT
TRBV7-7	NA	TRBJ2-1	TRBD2	CASSLGLANNEQFF	TGTGCTAGCAGCTTAGGACTAGCCAACAATGAGCAGTTCTTC
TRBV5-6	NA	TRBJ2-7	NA	CASSASGLLYEQYF	TGTGCCAGCAGCGCGTCAGGACTATTATACGAGCAGTACTTC
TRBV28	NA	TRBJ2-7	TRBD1	CASRDSGTGGKEEQYF	TGTGCCAGCAGAGACTCCGGGACAGGGGGCAAAGAAGAGCAGTACTTC
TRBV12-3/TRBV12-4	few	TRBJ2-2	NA	CASSLELTGELFF	TGTGCCAGCAGTTTAGAACTCACCGGGGAGCTGTTTTTT
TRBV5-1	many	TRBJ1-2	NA	CASSLYTGTNYGYTF	TGCGCCAGCAGCTTGTACACAGGGACTAACTATGGCTACACCTTC
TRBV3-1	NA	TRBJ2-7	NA	CASTSGTSVYEQYF	TGTGCCAGCACCTCCGGGACATCCGTCTACGAGCAGTACTTC
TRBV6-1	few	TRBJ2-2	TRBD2	CASSTGLAGGTGELFF	TGTGCCAGCAGCACCGGACTAGCGGGAGGGACCGGGGAGCTGTTTTTT
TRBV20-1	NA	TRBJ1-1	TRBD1	CSAVTGSTEAFF	TGCAGTGCCGTGACAGGGAGCACTGAAGCTTTCTTT
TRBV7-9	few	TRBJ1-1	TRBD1	CASSPEDRLNTEAFF	TGTGCCAGCAGCCCCGAGGACAGGTTGAACACTGAAGCTTTCTTT
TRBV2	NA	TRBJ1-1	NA	CASSKSSMDTEAFF	TGTGCCAGCAGCAAGTCCTCCATGGACACTGAAGCTTTCTTT
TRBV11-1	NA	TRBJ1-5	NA	CASSSGHNQPQHF	TGTGCCAGCAGCTCGGGACACAATCAGCCCCAGCATTTT
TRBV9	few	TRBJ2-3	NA	CASTLGGGTVTDTQYF	TGTGCCAGCACCCTAGGTGGGGGGACAGTCACAGATACGCAGTATTTT
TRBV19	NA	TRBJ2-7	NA	CASSIALLYEQYF	TGTGCCAGTAGTATAGCCCTACTCTACGAGCAGTACTTC
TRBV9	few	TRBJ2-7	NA	CASSPQGATYEQYF	TGTGCCAGCAGCCCACAGGGAGCGACCTACGAGCAGTACTTC
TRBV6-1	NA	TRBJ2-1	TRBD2	CASSATSGIVNEQFF	TGTGCCAGCAGTGCAACTAGCGGGATAGTAAATGAGCAGTTCTTC
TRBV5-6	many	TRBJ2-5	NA	CASSYGQGETQYF	TGTGCCAGCAGCTATGGTCAGGGAGAGACCCAGTACTTC
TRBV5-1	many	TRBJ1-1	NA	CASSLVTPMNTEAFF	TGCGCCAGCAGCTTGGTGACACCCATGAACACTGAAGCTTTCTTT
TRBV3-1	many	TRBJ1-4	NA	CASSQEGVEKLFF	TGTGCCAGCAGCCAAGAGGGTGTTGAAAAACTGTTTTTT
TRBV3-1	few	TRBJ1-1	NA	CASSLSLGENTEAFF	TGTGCCAGCAGCCTAAGTCTAGGGGAGAACACTGAAGCTTTCTTT
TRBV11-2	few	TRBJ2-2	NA	CASSTSTGIGELFF	TGTGCCAGCAGCACAAGCACAGGGATCGGGGAGCTGTTTTTT
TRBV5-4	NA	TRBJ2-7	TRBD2	CASSLGGGDEQYF	TGTGCCAGCAGCTTGGGGGGGGGGGACGAGCAGTACTTC
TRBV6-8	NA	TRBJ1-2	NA	CASSYSKYYGYTF	TGTGCCAGCAGTTACTCTAAGTACTATGGCTACACCTTC